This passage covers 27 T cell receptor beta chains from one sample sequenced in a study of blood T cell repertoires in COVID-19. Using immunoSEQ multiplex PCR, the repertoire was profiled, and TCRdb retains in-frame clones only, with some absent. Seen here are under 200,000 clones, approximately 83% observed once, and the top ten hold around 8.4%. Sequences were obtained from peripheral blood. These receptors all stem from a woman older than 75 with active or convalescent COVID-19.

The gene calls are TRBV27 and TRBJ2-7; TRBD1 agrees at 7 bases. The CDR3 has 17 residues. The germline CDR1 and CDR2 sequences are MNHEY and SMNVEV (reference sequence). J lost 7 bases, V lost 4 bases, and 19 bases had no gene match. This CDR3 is CASSSLDRESWLKEQYF. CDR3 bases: TGTGCCAGCAGTTCCCTTGACAGGGAGTCTTGGCTAAAGGAGCAGTACTTC.

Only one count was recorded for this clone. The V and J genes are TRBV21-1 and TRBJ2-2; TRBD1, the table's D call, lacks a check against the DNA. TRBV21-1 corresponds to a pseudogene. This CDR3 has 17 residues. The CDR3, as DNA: TGTGCCAGCAGCAACTCCTACCTCCAGGGGAACACCGGGGAGCTGTTTTTT. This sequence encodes CASSNSYLQGNTGELFF.

CDR3 coding DNA: TGTGCCTGGAACCTACAGAACCAACATGGCTACACCTTC. This codes for CAWNLQNQHGYTF. The chain joins TRBV30 to TRBJ1-2; D is ambiguous. CDR1 and CDR2 (germline): GTSNPN, SVGIG (reference sequence). The V end lost 4 bases, the J end lost 6 bases, and 15 bases lay between the germline ends. CDR3 length equals 13 residues.

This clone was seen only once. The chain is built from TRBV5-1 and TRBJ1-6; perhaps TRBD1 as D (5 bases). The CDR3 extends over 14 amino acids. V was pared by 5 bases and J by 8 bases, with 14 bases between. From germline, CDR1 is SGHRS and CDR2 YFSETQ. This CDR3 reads CASSRGLSDSPLHF. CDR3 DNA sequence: TGCGCCAGCAGTAGGGGACTCTCAGATTCACCCCTCCACTTT. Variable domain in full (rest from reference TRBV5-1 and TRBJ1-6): KAGVTQTPRYLIKTRGQQVTLSCSPISGHRSVSWYQQTPGQGLQFLFEYFSETQRNKGNFPGRFSGRQFSNSRSEMNVSTLELGDSALYLCASSRGLSDSPLHFGNGTRLTVT.

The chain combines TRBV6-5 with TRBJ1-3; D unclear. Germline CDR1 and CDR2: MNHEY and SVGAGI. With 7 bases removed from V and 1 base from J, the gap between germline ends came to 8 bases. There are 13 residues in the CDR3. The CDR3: CASTGESGNTIYF. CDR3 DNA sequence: TGTGCCAGCACCGGGGAGTCTGGAAACACCATATATTTT.

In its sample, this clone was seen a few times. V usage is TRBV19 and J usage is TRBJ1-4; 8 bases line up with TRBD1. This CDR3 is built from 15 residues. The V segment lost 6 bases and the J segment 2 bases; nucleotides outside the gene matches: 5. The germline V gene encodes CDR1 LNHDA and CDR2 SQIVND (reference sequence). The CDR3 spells CASSDTGGTNEKLFF. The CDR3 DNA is TGTGCCAGTAGCGACACAGGGGGTACTAATGAAAAACTGTTTTTT.

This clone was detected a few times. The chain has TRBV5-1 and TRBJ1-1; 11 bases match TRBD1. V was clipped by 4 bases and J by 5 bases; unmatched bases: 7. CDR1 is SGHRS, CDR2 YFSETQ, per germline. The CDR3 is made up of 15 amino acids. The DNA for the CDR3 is TGCGCCAGCAGCCCCCGGACAGGGGGCTGGACTGAAGCTTTCTTT. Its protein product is CASSPRTGGWTEAFF.

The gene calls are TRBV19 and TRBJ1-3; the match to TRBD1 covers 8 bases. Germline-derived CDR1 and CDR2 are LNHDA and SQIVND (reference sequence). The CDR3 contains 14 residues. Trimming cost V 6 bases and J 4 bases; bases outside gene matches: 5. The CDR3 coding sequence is TGTGCCAGTAGGACCAGGGGGCAAGGAAACACCATATATTTT. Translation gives CASRTRGQGNTIYF. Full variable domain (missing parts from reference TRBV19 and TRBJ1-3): DGGITQSPKYLFRKEGQNVTLSCEQNLNHDAMYWYRQDPGQGLRLIYYSQIVNDFQKGDIAEGYSVSREKKESFPLTVTSAQKNPTAFYLCASRTRGQGNTIYFGEGSWLTVV.

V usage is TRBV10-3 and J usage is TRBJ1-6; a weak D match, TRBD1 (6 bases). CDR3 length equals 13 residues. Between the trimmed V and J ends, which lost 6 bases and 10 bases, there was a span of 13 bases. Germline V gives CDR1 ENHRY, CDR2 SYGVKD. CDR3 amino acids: CAIRSGDGSPLHF. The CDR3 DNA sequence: TGTGCCATCAGATCAGGGGATGGATCACCCCTCCACTTT.

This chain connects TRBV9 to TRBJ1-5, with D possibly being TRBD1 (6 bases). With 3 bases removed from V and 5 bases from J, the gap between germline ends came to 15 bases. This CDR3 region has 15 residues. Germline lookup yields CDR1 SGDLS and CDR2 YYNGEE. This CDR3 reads CASSATGTPDQPQHF. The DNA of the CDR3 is TGTGCCAGCAGCGCAACCGGGACACCAGATCAGCCCCAGCATTTT.

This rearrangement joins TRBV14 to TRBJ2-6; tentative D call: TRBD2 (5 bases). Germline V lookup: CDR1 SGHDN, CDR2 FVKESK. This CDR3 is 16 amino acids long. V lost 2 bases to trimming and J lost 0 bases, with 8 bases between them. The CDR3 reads CASSQLRVSGANVLTF. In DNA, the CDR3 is TGTGCCAGCAGCCAACTGCGGGTCTCTGGGGCCAACGTCCTGACTTTC.

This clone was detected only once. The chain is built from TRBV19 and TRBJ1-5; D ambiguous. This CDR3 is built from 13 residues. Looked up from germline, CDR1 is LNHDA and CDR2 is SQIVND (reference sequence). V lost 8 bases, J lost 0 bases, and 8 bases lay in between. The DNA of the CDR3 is TGTGCCAGTGGAGAGTATAGCAATCAGCCCCAGCATTTT. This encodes CASGEYSNQPQHF. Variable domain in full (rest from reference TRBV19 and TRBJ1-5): DGGITQSPKYLFRKEGQNVTLSCEQNLNHDAMYWYRQDPGQGLRLIYYSQIVNDFQKGDIAEGYSVSREKKESFPLTVTSAQKNPTAFYLCASGEYSNQPQHFGDGTRLSIL.

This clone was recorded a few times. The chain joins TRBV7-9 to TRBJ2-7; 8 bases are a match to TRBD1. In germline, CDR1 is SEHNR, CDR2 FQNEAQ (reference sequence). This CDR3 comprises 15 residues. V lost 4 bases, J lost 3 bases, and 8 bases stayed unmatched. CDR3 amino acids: CASSYDQGAGYEQYF. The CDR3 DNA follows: TGTGCCAGCAGCTACGACCAGGGGGCGGGCTACGAGCAGTACTTC.

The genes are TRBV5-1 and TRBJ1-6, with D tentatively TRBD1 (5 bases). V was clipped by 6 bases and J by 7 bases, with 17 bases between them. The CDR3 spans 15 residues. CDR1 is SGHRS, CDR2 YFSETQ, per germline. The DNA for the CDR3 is TGCGCCAGCACCACGGAGGGGCTGGGCAATTCACCCCTCCACTTT. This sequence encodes CASTTEGLGNSPLHF.

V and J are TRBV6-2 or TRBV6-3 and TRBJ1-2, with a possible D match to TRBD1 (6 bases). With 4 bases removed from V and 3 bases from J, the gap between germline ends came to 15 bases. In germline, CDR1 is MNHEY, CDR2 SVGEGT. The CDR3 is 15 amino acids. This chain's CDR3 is CASSSQGVVDYGYTF. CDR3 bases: TGTGCCAGCAGTTCACAGGGAGTGGTCGACTATGGCTACACCTTC.

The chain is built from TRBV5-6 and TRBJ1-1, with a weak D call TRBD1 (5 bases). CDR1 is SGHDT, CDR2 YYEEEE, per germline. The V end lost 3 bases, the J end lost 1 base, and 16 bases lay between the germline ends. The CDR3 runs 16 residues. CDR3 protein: CASSSLWGVGNTEAFF. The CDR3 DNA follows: TGTGCCAGCAGCTCACTTTGGGGGGTGGGGAACACTGAAGCTTTCTTT. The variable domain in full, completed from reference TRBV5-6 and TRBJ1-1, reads DAGVTQSPTHLIKTRGQQVTLRCSPKSGHDTVSWYQQALGQGPQFIFQYYEEEERQRGNFPDRFSGHQFPNYSSELNVNALLLGDSALYLCASSSLWGVGNTEAFFGQGTRLTVV.

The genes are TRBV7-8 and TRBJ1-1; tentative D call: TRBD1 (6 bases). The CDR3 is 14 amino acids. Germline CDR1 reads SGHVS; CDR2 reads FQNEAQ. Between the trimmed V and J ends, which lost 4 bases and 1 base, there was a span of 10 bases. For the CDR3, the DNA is TGTGCCAGCAGCTATTACAGGGAGAACACTGAAGCTTTCTTT. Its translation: CASSYYRENTEAFF.

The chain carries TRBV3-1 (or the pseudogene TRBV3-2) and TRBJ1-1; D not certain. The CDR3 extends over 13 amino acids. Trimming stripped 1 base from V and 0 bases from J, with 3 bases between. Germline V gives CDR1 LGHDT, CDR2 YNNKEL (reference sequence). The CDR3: CASSQGLNTEAFF. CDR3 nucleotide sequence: TGTGCCAGCAGCCAAGGGCTGAACACTGAAGCTTTCTTT.

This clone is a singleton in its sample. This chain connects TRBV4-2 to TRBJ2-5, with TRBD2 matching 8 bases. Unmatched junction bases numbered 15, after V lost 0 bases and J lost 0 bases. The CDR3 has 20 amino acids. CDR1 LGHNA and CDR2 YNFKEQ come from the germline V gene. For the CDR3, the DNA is TGTGCCAGCAGCCAAGATCTAACCCCGCGGGGGGCGGCGTACCAAGAGACCCAGTACTTC. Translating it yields CASSQDLTPRGAAYQETQYF.

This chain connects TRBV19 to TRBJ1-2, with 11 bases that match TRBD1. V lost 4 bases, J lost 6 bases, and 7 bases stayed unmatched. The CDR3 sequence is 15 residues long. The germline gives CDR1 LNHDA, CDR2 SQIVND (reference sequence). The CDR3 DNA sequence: TGTGCCAGTAGTAACCCCCGGACAGGGGGCGATGGCTACACCTTC. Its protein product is CASSNPRTGGDGYTF.

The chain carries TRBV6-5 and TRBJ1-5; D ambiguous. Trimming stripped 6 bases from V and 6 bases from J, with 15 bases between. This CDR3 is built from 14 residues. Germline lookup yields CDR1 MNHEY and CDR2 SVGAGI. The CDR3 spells CASRGEGFGQPQHF. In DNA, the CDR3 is TGTGCCAGCAGGGGCGAAGGTTTTGGTCAGCCCCAGCATTTT.

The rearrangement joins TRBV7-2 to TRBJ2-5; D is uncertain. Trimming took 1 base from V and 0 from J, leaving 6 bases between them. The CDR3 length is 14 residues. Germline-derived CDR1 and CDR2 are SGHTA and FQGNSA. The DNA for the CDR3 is TGTGCCAGCAGCTTAGTGGCAAACCAAGAGACCCAGTACTTC. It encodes CASSLVANQETQYF.

CDR3 nucleotide sequence: TGCGCCAGCAGCCACCTAGTAGGAGGGGCAGATGGCTACACCTTC. The encoded protein is CASSHLVGGADGYTF. This rearrangement joins TRBV4-3 to TRBJ1-2; tentative D call: TRBD1 (5 bases). Trimming cost V 3 bases and J 6 bases, with 17 bases left between them. This CDR3 region has 15 residues. From germline, CDR1 is LGHNA and CDR2 YSLEER.

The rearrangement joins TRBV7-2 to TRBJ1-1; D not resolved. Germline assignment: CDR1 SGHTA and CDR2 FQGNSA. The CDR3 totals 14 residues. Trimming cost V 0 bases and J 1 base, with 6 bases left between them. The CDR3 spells CASSLASRNTEAFF. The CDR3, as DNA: TGTGCCAGCAGCTTAGCGTCCAGGAACACTGAAGCTTTCTTT.

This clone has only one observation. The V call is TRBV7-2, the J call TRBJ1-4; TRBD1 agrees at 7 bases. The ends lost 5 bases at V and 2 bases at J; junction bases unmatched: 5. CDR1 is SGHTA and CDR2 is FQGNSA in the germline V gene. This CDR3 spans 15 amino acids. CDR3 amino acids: CASSATTGTNEKLFF. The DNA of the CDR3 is TGTGCCAGCAGCGCCACGACAGGGACTAATGAAAAACTGTTTTTT. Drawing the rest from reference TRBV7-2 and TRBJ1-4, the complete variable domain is GAGVSQSPSNKVTEKGKDVELRCDPISGHTALYWYRQSLGQGLEFLIYFQGNSAPDKSGLPSDRFSAERTGGSVSTLTIQRTQQEDSAVYLCASSATTGTNEKLFFGSGTQLSVL.

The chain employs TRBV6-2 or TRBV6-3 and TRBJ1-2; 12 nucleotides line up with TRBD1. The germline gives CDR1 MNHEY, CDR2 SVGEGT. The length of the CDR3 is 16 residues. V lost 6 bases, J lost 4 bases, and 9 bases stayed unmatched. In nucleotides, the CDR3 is TGTGCCAGCAGACCTTCGGGGACAGGGGGCCTCTATGGCTACACCTTC. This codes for CASRPSGTGGLYGYTF.

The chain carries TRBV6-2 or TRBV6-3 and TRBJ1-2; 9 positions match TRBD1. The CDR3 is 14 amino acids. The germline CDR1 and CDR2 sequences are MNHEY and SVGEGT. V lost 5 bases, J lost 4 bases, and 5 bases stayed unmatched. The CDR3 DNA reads TGTGCCAGCAGTGCTACAGGGGGCTTCTATGGCTACACCTTC. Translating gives CASSATGGFYGYTF.